The 15 T cell receptor beta chains below come from one sample, sequenced in a study of blood T cell repertoires in COVID-19. Only in-frame clones appear in the TCRdb table, and some are missing; sequencing was by immunoSEQ multiplex PCR. Of tens of thousands of clones listed, more than 75% are singletons. The specimen was peripheral blood. The origin of the receptors is a human donor with acute or convalescent COVID-19. The donor label of this sample is uncertain.

The chain has TRBV5-1 and TRBJ1-4; maybe TRBD1 (5 bases). CDR1 SGHRS and CDR2 YFSETQ come from the germline V gene. This CDR3 is 14 amino acids long. Written as DNA, the CDR3 is TGCGGTATTTCTGGTTGGCAGGGAAACGAAAAACTGTTTTTT. The encoded protein is CGISGWQGNEKLFF.

The rearrangement links TRBV24-1 to TRBJ2-2; D gene unclear. Germline V lookup: CDR1 KGHDR, CDR2 SFDVKD. The CDR3 sequence is 14 residues long. V lost 0 bases, J lost 8 bases, and 9 bases lay in between. The DNA of the CDR3 is TGTGCCACCAGTGATTTGACCTCAGTGGGGGAGCTGTTTTTT. Amino acid sequence: CATSDLTSVGELFF.

The J gene is TRBJ1-2, the V gene TRBV5-6; D is perhaps TRBD1 (6 bases). Germline CDR1 and CDR2: SGHDT and YYEEEE. Trimming cost V 2 bases and J 6 bases, with 11 bases left between them. The CDR3 has 13 amino acids. CDR3 in amino acids: CASSLAAGDGYTF. The CDR3 region has the DNA TGTGCCAGCAGCTTAGCGGCAGGGGATGGCTACACCTTC.

This chain links TRBV7-8 with TRBJ1-2; tentatively, D is TRBD1 (6 bases). The CDR3 totals 14 residues. The germline gives CDR1 SGHVS, CDR2 FQNEAQ. V was cut by 3 bases and J by 4 bases, with 12 bases left in between. CDR3 protein: CASSFAGAGYGYTF. The CDR3 nucleotides read TGTGCCAGCAGCTTCGCAGGGGCCGGCTATGGCTACACCTTC. The variable domain in full, completed from reference TRBV7-8 and TRBJ1-2, reads GAGVSQSPRYKVAKRGQDVALRCDPISGHVSLFWYQQALGQGPEFLTYFQNEAQLDKSGLPSDRFFAERPEGSVSTLKIQRTQQEDSAVYLCASSFAGAGYGYTFGSGTRLTVV.

The V call is TRBV3-1 (or the pseudogene TRBV3-2), the J call TRBJ2-7; D is possibly TRBD1 (6 bases). Trimming pared 2 bases from V and 6 bases from J, leaving 14 bases between. This CDR3 contains 14 residues. Germline lookup yields CDR1 LGHDT and CDR2 YNNKEL (reference sequence). CDR3 loop: CASSQTDRLGEQYF. For the CDR3, the DNA is TGTGCCAGCAGCCAAACCGACAGGTTGGGCGAGCAGTACTTC.

This sequence joins TRBV30 and TRBJ2-1, with 12 bases identical to TRBD2. CDR1 and CDR2 from the germline V gene are GTSNPN and SVGIG (reference sequence). The CDR3 sequence is 19 residues long. With V trimmed by 1 base and J by 5 bases, 15 bases remained unmatched. This CDR3 is CAWSDGGPNRLAGDNEQFF. The CDR3 region has the DNA TGTGCCTGGAGTGATGGGGGACCGAATAGACTAGCGGGGGACAATGAGCAGTTCTTC.

This sequence joins TRBV6-5 and TRBJ1-2, with TRBD1 as a possible D gene (6 bases). Deletions cut 4 bases from V and 5 bases from J, with 11 bases between. The germline gives CDR1 MNHEY, CDR2 SVGAGI. CDR3 size: 13 residues. In DNA, the CDR3 is TGTGCCAGCAGTTCCGAGCAGGGGTATGGCTACACCTTC. Translating it yields CASSSEQGYGYTF.

This chain uses TRBV6-6 with TRBJ2-2; D remains unclear. Looked up from germline, CDR1 is MNHNY and CDR2 is SVGAGI (reference sequence). The ends were cut back, 0 bases at V and 6 bases at J, with 14 bases in the middle. The CDR3 has 16 amino acids. CDR3 region: CASSYSATYESGELFF. In DNA, the CDR3 is TGTGCCAGCAGTTACTCGGCCACGTACGAATCCGGGGAGCTGTTTTTT.

This clone showed up just once. CDR3 amino acids: CASSLGARETQYF. In DNA form, the CDR3 reads TGTGCCAGCAGCTTAGGGGCGAGGGAGACCCAGTACTTC. V and J are TRBV5-6 and TRBJ2-5; D is perhaps TRBD1 (5 bases). The CDR3 covers 13 residues. The V gene lost 2 bases and the J gene lost 5 bases, with 10 bases spanning the gap. CDR1 is SGHDT, CDR2 YYEEEE, per germline.

The chain combines TRBV19 with TRBJ2-7, with 9 bases matching TRBD1. CDR3 length: 16 amino acids. In germline, CDR1 is LNHDA, CDR2 SQIVND (reference sequence). J lost 4 bases, V lost 5 bases, and 12 bases had no gene match. This chain's CDR3 is CASSPRDRGSGYEQYF. The DNA for the CDR3 is TGTGCCAGTAGTCCCCGTGACAGGGGGAGTGGGTACGAGCAGTACTTC.

The V call is TRBV5-6, the J call TRBJ1-2, with a possible D match to TRBD1 (5 bases). Per the germline V gene, CDR1 is SGHDT and CDR2 is YYEEEE. Trimming pared 0 bases from V and 2 bases from J, leaving 11 bases between. This CDR3 region has 15 residues. CDR3 sequence reads: CASSLDLGLNYGYTF. CDR3 coding DNA: TGTGCCAGCAGCTTGGATCTGGGGCTAAACTATGGCTACACCTTC.

This chain links TRBV27 with TRBJ2-7, with TRBD1 identical over 7 bases. CDR3 length: 14 residues. Germline assignment: CDR1 MNHEY and CDR2 SMNVEV (reference sequence). Losses at the gene ends were 8 bases for V and 2 bases for J; bases not matched to a gene: 9. CDR3 protein: CASQSPGQTYEQYF. The CDR3 nucleotides read TGTGCCAGCCAATCGCCGGGACAGACCTACGAGCAGTACTTC.

The chain combines TRBV28 with TRBJ2-1, with 7 bases lining up with TRBD2. CDR1 and CDR2 (germline): MDHEN, SYDVKM. This CDR3 has 16 amino acids. V shed 3 bases, J shed 5 bases, and the junction held 10 bases outside the gene matches. The CDR3, as DNA: TGTGCCAGCAGTTTGGGGCGTCCGGGGGGAAACAATGAGCAGTTCTTC. It specifies CASSLGRPGGNNEQFF.

In nucleotides, the CDR3 is TGTGCCAGCAGCTTAGGCCTATCAGGGACAGATACGCAGTATTTT. Translation: CASSLGLSGTDTQYF. J is TRBJ2-3 and V is TRBV7-3, with D possibly being TRBD1 (5 bases). V was clipped by 2 bases and J by 3 bases, with 12 bases between them. Germline V CDR1 and CDR2: SGHTA, FQGTGA. There are 15 residues in the CDR3.

The rearrangement joins TRBV3-1 (or the pseudogene TRBV3-2) to TRBJ1-5, with 7 bases matching TRBD1. Germline lookup yields CDR1 LGHDT and CDR2 YNNKEL (reference sequence). CDR3 length: 14 amino acids. Trimming removed 4 bases from V and 7 bases from J; junction bases left unmatched: 7. Here the CDR3 reads CASSLTGAKQPQHF. Here the CDR3 DNA reads TGTGCCAGCAGCCTCACAGGGGCTAAGCAGCCCCAGCATTTT.